This paragraph reports one T cell receptor (beta chain). Its specificity is not known. The CDR3 totals 16 residues. V dropped 3 bases and J dropped 1; count of bases not matched to a gene: 3. Germline CDR1 GTSNPN, CDR2 SVGIG (reference sequence). The data are from a study of cytomegalovirus exposure and HLA in healthy donors. The PCR made use of 60 Vbeta and 13 Jbeta primers. In the original workflow: Later reanalysis found 75 million to 100 million unique TCR beta chains, roughly 10 million of them shared. Assay: immunoSEQ multiplex PCR; the TCRdb copy retains only in-frame clones and omits some. From that table come the V and J calls and clone size; the DNA was used to work out D and trimming. Seen here are around 130,000 clones, around 75% observed once, and the top ten hold roughly 3.1%. Study findings and constraints: It was reported that the classifier diagnosed cytomegalovirus status with high specificity and sensitivity in both the original and validation cohorts. The study flagged some 170 TCR beta chains as cytomegalovirus-associated.

This chain uses TRBV30 with TRBJ2-3; 14 nucleotides agree with TRBD2. This receptor was taken from a man aged 30 to 45 in good health and CMV-seronegative. Sequenced material: PBMCs. The CDR3: CAWSGLAGGGTDTQYF. CDR3 sequence (DNA): TGTGCCTGGAGCGGACTAGCGGGAGGCGGCACAGATACGCAGTATTTT.